A single sample gave rise to the 9 T cell receptor beta chains below, sequenced in a study of CD8 T cells in ankylosing spondylitis (dated 2017 in TCRdb). The method was 5' RACE. These reads were obtained on an Illumina HiSeq 2500. Starting from the raw public reads, TCRdb applied fastp trimming at Q25, assembled clones with MiXCR and retained in-frame beta chains. Each entry merges the rows of one CDR3 protein and shows their most common DNA and genes. The sample table lists some 70,000 distinct CDR3 sequences, about 5.2% of them with a count of one. In total, the top ten clones hold 2% to 2.5% of the sample. The sample consisted of blood, either unsorted or a sorted T cell fraction (not recorded which). The receptors derive from a male donor with ankylosing spondylitis or in good health (not recorded which).

This clonotype was detected many times. The V and J genes are TRBV12-3 or TRBV12-4 and TRBJ2-7, with TRBD1 as a possible D gene (6 bases). CDR3 size: 12 residues. V was clipped by 3 bases and J by 3 bases, with 6 bases between them. The DNA of the CDR3 is TGTGCCAGCAGTTTGACAGGCTACGAGCAGTACTTC. This translates into CASSLTGYEQYF.

This clonotype was detected ten times or more. The chain joins TRBV7-8 to TRBJ2-5; unclear D gene. V shed 6 bases and J shed 0 bases, with 11 bases lying between them. Germline values: CDR1 SGHVS, CDR2 FQNEAQ. The CDR3 consists of 14 residues. Here the CDR3 DNA reads TGTGCCAGCAGTTTAATTAGGAACCAAGAGACCCAGTACTTC. It is translated as CASSLIRNQETQYF.

This clonotype has at least ten counts. This rearrangement joins TRBV5-1 to TRBJ1-6; 7 nucleotides align to TRBD1. CDR1 is SGHRS and CDR2 is YFSETQ in the germline V gene. J lost 7 bases, V lost 1 base, and 5 bases had no gene match. CDR3 length: 15 residues. CDR3 bases: TGCGCCAGCAGCTTGCGCGACAGGGCAAATTCACCCCTCCACTTT. This gives the protein CASSLRDRANSPLHF.

This clonotype was seen ten or more times. The gene calls are TRBV29-1 and TRBJ1-1; D unclear. Looked up from germline, CDR1 is SQVTM and CDR2 is ANQGSEA. This CDR3 region has 10 residues. With 7 bases removed from V and 1 base from J, the gap between germline ends came to 4 bases. The CDR3, as DNA: TGCAGCGCGAAGAACACTGAAGCTTTCTTT. This codes for CSAKNTEAFF.

This clonotype was seen at least ten times. The V call is TRBV7-9, the J call TRBJ2-3, with D uncertain. The CDR3 length is 13 residues. Trimming removed 2 bases at V and 0 bases at J, with 3 bases between. The germline CDR1 and CDR2 sequences are SEHNR and FQNEAQ (reference sequence). The CDR3 loop is CASSLLSTDTQYF. In DNA form, the CDR3 reads TGTGCCAGCAGCTTACTTAGCACAGATACGCAGTATTTT. Full variable domain (remainder filled in from reference TRBV7-9 and TRBJ2-3): DTGVSQNPRHKITKRGQNVTFRCDPISEHNRLYWYRQTLGQGPEFLTYFQNEAQLEKSRLLSDRFSAERPKGSFSTLEIQRTEQGDSAMYLCASSLLSTDTQYFGPGTRLTVL.

The chain uses TRBV5-1 and TRBJ2-2; maybe TRBD1 (5 bases). The germline V gene encodes CDR1 SGHRS and CDR2 YFSETQ. V lost 6 bases, J lost 5 bases, and 8 bases lay in between. CDR3 length: 12 residues. CDR3 in amino acids: CASTPGTGELFF. CDR3 DNA: TGCGCCAGCACCCCAGGGACCGGGGAGCTGTTTTTT.

About this clonotype itself: This may come from a read error, since a much larger clone is one base off. The V and J genes are TRBV27 and TRBJ2-1; D gene unclear. The V gene's germline CDR1 is MNHEY and CDR2 SMNVEV (reference sequence). The CDR3 length is 15 residues. Here the CDR3 DNA reads TGTACCAGCAGGCTCCTTAAGGACGGATACAATGAGCAGTTCTTC. Its translation is CTSRLLKDGYNEQFF.

The sample holds many counts of this clonotype. J is TRBJ2-2 and V is TRBV24-1; D is ambiguous. The CDR3 is made up of 14 amino acids. Trimming left V 9 bases short and J 8 bases short, with 18 bases between. CDR1 KGHDR and CDR2 SFDVKD come from the germline V gene. CDR3: CATPSSEALGELFF. In nucleotides, the CDR3 is TGTGCCACCCCGAGTTCGGAAGCCTTAGGGGAGCTGTTTTTT.

This clonotype has a count of ten or more. The chain is built from TRBV6-1 and TRBJ2-2; 8 bases map to TRBD1. Germline loops: CDR1 MNHNS, CDR2 SASEGT. The V segment lost 7 bases and the J segment 4 bases; nucleotides outside the gene matches: 8. This CDR3 region has 15 residues. For the CDR3, the DNA is TGTGCCAGCATGTCAGGGGGCGCGGGCACCGGGGAGCTGTTTTTT. This gives the protein CASMSGGAGTGELFF.